These 10 T cell receptor beta chains came from one sample sequenced in a study of T cells in Graves' hyperthyroidism and ophthalmopathy. TCR beta CDR3 regions were amplified from RNA. When the TCR CDR3 underwent first-round RT-PCR, the HTBI primer set was used. TCRdb re-called the multiplex PCR reads through MiXCR, storing one row per CDR3 protein. In the table there are a few hundred thousand distinct CDR3 sequences, just over 45% of which are singletons. The sample was peripheral blood or thyroid tissue (not recorded which). These receptors were collected from a woman aged 18-35 years with Graves' hyperthyroidism.

This clonotype was seen many times. This chain links TRBV20-1 with TRBJ1-4; maybe TRBD1 (6 bases). Germline assignment: CDR1 DFQATT and CDR2 SNEGSKA (reference sequence). Trimming removed 0 bases from V and 4 bases from J, with 12 bases in between. This CDR3 is 15 amino acids long. DNA of the CDR3: TGCAGTGCTAGAGATGCCGGACAGAGTAATGAAAAACTGTTTTTT. Protein sequence: CSARDAGQSNEKLFF.

Ten or more counts support this clonotype. The genes are TRBV7-2 and TRBJ2-7, with TRBD2 identical over 8 bases. V lost 8 bases and J lost 3; bases outside the gene matches: 3. There are 12 residues in the CDR3. Germline CDR1 SGHTA, CDR2 FQGNSA. The CDR3 DNA follows: TGTGCCAGCGTAGCGGGAATCTACGAGCAGTACTTC. This encodes CASVAGIYEQYF.

Details on this clonotype: Given the absence of the conserved phenylalanine or tryptophan at the CDR3 end, a read error is likely. The chain carries TRBV20-1 and TRBJ2-6; weak D call: TRBD2 (6 bases). The ends were cut back, 5 bases at V and 0 bases at J, with 11 bases in the middle. Germline V gives CDR1 DFQATT, CDR2 SNEGSKA (reference sequence). This CDR3 comprises 15 residues. As DNA, the CDR3 is TGCAGTGCTTCCCTCGGGGGCTCTGGGGCCAACGTCCTGACTCCA. Translating gives CSASLGGSGANVLTP.

The chain employs TRBV11-2 and TRBJ2-3, with 10 bases that match TRBD2. V lost 3 bases, J lost 2 bases, and 11 bases stayed unmatched. Germline V gene lookup returns CDR1 SGHAT and CDR2 FQNNGV. CDR3 length equals 18 residues. The CDR3 DNA reads TGTGCCAGCAGCTTCCTGGTTGGTAGCGGGGGGACCACAGATACGCAGTATTTT. Translating it yields CASSFLVGSGGTTDTQYF.

In this sample, this clonotype turned up many times. Here the CDR3 DNA reads TGCAGTGCTAGACGCCTGGGGGCAGGGTCGAACACTGAAGCTTTCTTT. It specifies CSARRLGAGSNTEAFF. This sequence joins TRBV20-1 and TRBJ1-1; D is perhaps TRBD1 (6 bases). CDR3 length equals 16 residues. CDR1 and CDR2 from the germline V gene are DFQATT and SNEGSKA (reference sequence). V lost 2 bases and J lost 1, with 17 bases in between.

The V call is TRBV2, the J call TRBJ2-5, with D possibly being TRBD1 or TRBD2 (5 bases each). Germline CDR1 reads SNHLY; CDR2 reads FYNNEI. Trimming cost V 5 bases and J 9 bases, with 28 bases left between them. The CDR3 has 17 residues. The CDR3, as DNA: TGTGCCAGCAGTTTACACCCACCCAGGGAGAGCAATCAGCCCCAGTACTTC. This sequence encodes CASSLHPPRESNQPQYF.

The chain links TRBV3-1 to TRBJ1-1, with a possible D match to TRBD1 (5 bases). Trimming took 1 base from V and 1 from J, leaving 13 bases between them. The CDR3 totals 16 residues. Germline values: CDR1 LGHDT, CDR2 YNNKEL (reference sequence). The CDR3: CASSQGDGRRNTEAFF. DNA of the CDR3: TGTGCCAGCAGCCAAGGGGACGGTCGAAGGAACACTGAAGCTTTCTTT.

The gene calls are TRBV7-3 and TRBJ2-5; 7 bases line up with TRBD2. Unmatched junction bases numbered 12, after V lost 3 bases and J lost 5 bases. The V gene's germline CDR1 is SGHTA and CDR2 FQGTGA. This CDR3 contains 16 residues. The CDR3, as DNA: TGTGCCAGCAGCTTCTCTAGCGGTATTTATGGGGAGACCCAGTACTTC. This codes for CASSFSSGIYGETQYF.

This clonotype was seen many times. This chain joins TRBV27 and TRBJ1-5; the match to TRBD1 covers 7 bases. The CDR3 has 13 residues. The trim removed 10 bases at V and 6 bases at J, leaving 9 bases unmatched. Germline CDR1 and CDR2: MNHEY and SMNVEV (reference sequence). CDR3 loop: CATQDREGQPQHF. CDR3 DNA: TGTGCCACCCAAGACAGGGAAGGTCAGCCCCAGCATTTT.

This clonotype was found many times. This chain joins TRBV12-3 or TRBV12-4 and TRBJ2-7, with TRBD2 identical over 8 bases. The CDR3 is 14 amino acids. Trimming cost V 6 bases and J 6 bases; bases outside gene matches: 10. The DNA for the CDR3 is TGTGCCAGCAGCCCGAGCGGGAGTTCACGCGAGCAGTACTTC. As protein: CASSPSGSSREQYF.